A selection of T cell receptor beta chains follows, all from one sample in a study of PD-L1 blockade in urothelial cancer. The assay was immunoSEQ multiplex PCR, and TCRdb's table has in-frame clones only and misses some. The sample lists fewer than 85,000 clones, roughly 90% occurring once. This specimen consisted of PBMCs, obtained around atezolizumab (anti-PD-L1) treatment. The receptors were sampled from a man aged 55 to 70 with urothelial cancer. CDR3s include the opening cysteine and the closing phenylalanine or tryptophan. Fields, in order: clone size, V gene, J gene, D gene, CDR3 DNA, CDR3 protein. D genes are given only for firm matches. Clone size is shown for a subset of rows, as once, few, many or a class of expanded clone.

>once|TRBV21-1|TRBJ2-7|-
TGTGCCAGCAGCACCCCGGGACAGGGGTACGAGCAGTACTTC
CASSTPGQGYEQYF
>-|TRBV28|TRBJ2-2|-
TGTGCCAGCACCAGACAGCGTATGAACACCGGGGAGCTGTTTTTT
CASTRQRMNTGELFF
>-|TRBV5-1|TRBJ2-7|-
TGCGCCAGCAGCTTTTGGGAGGCCTACGAGCAGTACTTC
CASSFWEAYEQYF
>-|TRBV19|TRBJ1-5|-
TGTGCCAGTAGTTCTACTGGGGCGGGAGGGCCCCAGCATTTT
CASSSTGAGGPQHF
>-|TRBV10-3|TRBJ1-5|-
TGTGCCATCGGAGGGGAAAGCAATCAGCCCCAGCATTTT
CAIGGESNQPQHF
>-|TRBV6-6|TRBJ2-7|-
TGTGCCAGCAGGCGGGACAGCCGAGAGCCCTACGAGCAGTACTTC
CASRRDSREPYEQYF
>once|TRBV9|TRBJ2-3|TRBD2
TGTGCCAGCAGCGTAGTAGGCCTAGCGGGGGATACGCAGTATTTT
CASSVVGLAGDTQYF
>-|TRBV7-9|TRBJ1-2|-
TGTGCCAGCAGCGACCCAGAGGGCTATGGCTACACCTTC
CASSDPEGYGYTF
>-|TRBV5-4|TRBJ2-7|TRBD1
TGTGCCAGCAGCTCACAGGGGGCGTCCTACGAGCAGTACTTC
CASSSQGASYEQYF
>once|TRBV6-1|TRBJ2-2|-
TGTGCCAGCAAAGGGGCGAACACCGGGGAGCTGTTTTTT
CASKGANTGELFF
>-|TRBV12-1|TRBJ1-1|-
TGTGCCAGCAGCTTTGGACAGGATCGTGGAGCTGAAGCTTTCTTT
CASSFGQDRGAEAFF
>-|TRBV6-1|TRBJ1-5|-
TGTGCCAGCAGGAAGGACTTTTTCAATCAGCCCCAGCATTTT
CASRKDFFNQPQHF
>-|TRBV7-9|TRBJ1-5|-
TGTGCCAGCAGCTTAACCGGACAAGGGAGCAATCAGCCCCAGCATTTT
CASSLTGQGSNQPQHF
>-|TRBV10-3|TRBJ1-3|-
TGTGCCATCAGTGAGTCCCAGGATGAGAGCTCTGGAAACACCATATATTTT
CAISESQDESSGNTIYF
>-|TRBV5-1|TRBJ2-5|TRBD2
TGCGCCAGCAGCCCCGGGTCTAGCGGGGGCAAAGAGACCCAGTACTTC
CASSPGSSGGKETQYF
>-|TRBV6-5|TRBJ2-4|TRBD1
TGTGCCAGCAGATTCACAGGGGGCGGGGAGAACATTCAGTACTTC
CASRFTGGGENIQYF
>-|TRBV4-2|TRBJ2-6|TRBD2
TGTGCCAGCAGCCAGCACCGACTAGCGGACTCTGGGGCCAACGTCCTGACTTTC
CASSQHRLADSGANVLTF
>-|TRBV30|TRBJ2-5|TRBD2
TGTGCCTGGAGTGTACGACTAGCGGGGGTAGAGACCCAGTACTTC
CAWSVRLAGVETQYF
>-|TRBV5-6|TRBJ1-5|-
TGTGCCAGCAGCTTGGAACTCACAGCAAAAAGGAATAGCAATCAGCCCCAGCATTTT
CASSLELTAKRNSNQPQHF
>-|TRBV10-3|TRBJ1-2|-
TGTGCCATCAGTGAGAGCAGGGGCGCCGGCTACACCTTC
CAISESRGAGYTF
>once|TRBV7-3|TRBJ2-1|TRBD2
TGTGCCAGCAGCTTACTAGCGGGAGGGCTCGGTGAGCAGTTCTTC
CASSLLAGGLGEQFF
>few|TRBV2|TRBJ1-1|-
TGTGCCAGCAGAGAAGACACCTCTGAAGCTTTCTTT
CASREDTSEAFF
>-|TRBV7-6|TRBJ2-5|TRBD1
TGTGCCAGCAGCCGACCAAATCGGGACAGGGGGCAAGAGACCCAGTACTTC
CASSRPNRDRGQETQYF
>-|TRBV28|TRBJ2-7|TRBD2
TGTGCCAGCACTTGGGGGGGTGGAGTAGCGGGAGCGTACGAGCAGTACTTC
CASTWGGGVAGAYEQYF
>-|TRBV27|TRBJ2-7|TRBD2
TGTGCCAGCAGATTATATTATACGGGGGGGTCGTGGGGAACCTACGAGCAGTACTTC
CASRLYYTGGSWGTYEQYF
>-|TRBV19|TRBJ1-1|-
TGTGCCAGTAGTATAGAGTCTACTCGGACTGAAGCTTTCTTT
CASSIESTRTEAFF
>-|TRBV5-6|TRBJ1-1|-
TGTGCCAGCAGCTTGACTCAGGGGTTCACTGAAGCTTTCTTT
CASSLTQGFTEAFF
>-|TRBV2|TRBJ2-4|-
TGTGCCAGCAGTGCGATGTCGACAGACCACTACTTC
CASSAMSTDHYF
>-|TRBV21-1|TRBJ2-1|-
-
CASSVGTGSLSEQFF
>-|TRBV19|TRBJ1-2|-
TGTGCCAGTAGTCTCCTGGACAGAGGCTACACCTTC
CASSLLDRGYTF
>-|TRBV6-1|TRBJ2-7|-
TGTGCCGTAAGACAGCCCTACGAGCAGTACTTC
CAVRQPYEQYF
>-|TRBV5-1|TRBJ1-1|-
TGCGCCAGCAGCTTGTTAGGGGGTTGGGGGGCTTTCTTT
CASSLLGGWGAFF
>-|TRBV30|TRBJ2-5|-
TGTGCCTGGGGTTGGACTGTCCAAGAGACCCAGTACTTC
CAWGWTVQETQYF
>-|TRBV5-5|TRBJ1-5|-
TGTGCCAGCAGCTTGGTAGGGGCCAATCAGCCCCAGCATTTT
CASSLVGANQPQHF
>-|TRBV30|TRBJ2-5|-
TGTGCCTGGAGTGTCGGGATCCAAGAGACCCAGTACTTC
CAWSVGIQETQYF
>-|TRBV9|TRBJ2-1|-
TGTGCCAGCAGCGTAGGTCATAGGGGAATTGAGCAGTTCTTC
CASSVGHRGIEQFF
>once|TRBV5-1|TRBJ2-3|TRBD1
TGCGCCAGCAGCCCCGGGACAGGGATAAGCACAGATACGCAGTATTTT
CASSPGTGISTDTQYF
>-|TRBV5-5|TRBJ2-2|-
TGTGCCAGCAGCTTGGCACCGGGACACCAAGCGAACACCGGGGAGCTGTTTTTT
CASSLAPGHQANTGELFF
>-|TRBV11-3|TRBJ2-1|-
TGTGCCACCAGGGTGGGACAAGAGTTCCATGAGCAGTTCTTC
CATRVGQEFHEQFF
>-|TRBV30|TRBJ2-7|-
TGTGCCTGGAGTGTTCCCATAGCCTACGAGCAGTACTTC
CAWSVPIAYEQYF
>-|TRBV28|TRBJ1-3|-
TGTGCCAGCAGTGAATACCACAGGGCTGGAAACACCATATATTTT
CASSEYHRAGNTIYF
>-|TRBV7-3|TRBJ1-1|-
TGTGCCAGCAGCTCTCAGACAATGAACACTGAAGCTTTCTTT
CASSSQTMNTEAFF
>-|TRBV27|TRBJ1-1|-
TGTGCCAGCAAACAGAACACTGAAGCTTTCTTT
CASKQNTEAFF
>-|TRBV5-8|TRBJ1-1|-
TGTGCCAGCAGCCGCCAGGGGATTGGGGACACTGAAGCTTTCTTT
CASSRQGIGDTEAFF
>once|TRBV19|TRBJ2-3|-
TGTGCCAGTACCCACGGGACGCCAGCGGGAGATACGCAGTATTTT
CASTHGTPAGDTQYF